Listed here are 24 T cell receptor beta chains from one sample, sequenced in a study of low-dose radiotherapy and immunotherapy resistance in tumors. Regarding time point: before trial treatment. With TRAV- and TRBV-specific primers, first-strand cDNA was made, covering the alpha and beta chains. Amplification of TCRs used a constant-region primer and V-primer adapter for about 18 PCR cycles. TCRdb reanalysed the reads using MiXCR and keeps one entry per CDR3 protein. The repertoire consists of 85,000 to 95,000 distinct CDR3 sequences, with roughly 9% occurring once and the leading ten covering 0.95% to 1.3%. Specimen: PBMCs, collected before treatment. Receptors originate from a male donor with prostate cancer.

This clonotype appeared many times. The chain recombines TRBV4-3 with TRBJ1-2; a weak D match, TRBD1 (5 bases). This CDR3 comprises 13 residues. Per germline, CDR1 LGHNA and CDR2 YSLEER. Deletions cut 3 bases from V and 1 base from J, with 6 bases between. The CDR3 DNA reads as TGCGCCAGCAGCCAGACAGTTAACTATGGCTACACCTTC. Amino acids: CASSQTVNYGYTF.

This clonotype was counted many times. The rearrangement joins TRBV28 to TRBJ2-7; the D gene is possibly TRBD2 (6 bases). CDR3 length: 12 residues. The V gene's germline CDR1 is MDHEN and CDR2 SYDVKM. Deletions cut 6 bases from V and 7 bases from J, with 13 bases between. The CDR3 region is CASRGLAREQYF. CDR3 nucleotides: TGTGCCAGCAGAGGGCTAGCGAGGGAGCAGTACTTC.

This clonotype was observed many times. The chain combines TRBV27 with TRBJ1-1; 8 nucleotides match TRBD1. CDR1 and CDR2 from the germline V gene are MNHEY and SMNVEV (reference sequence). The V segment lost 6 bases and the J segment 1 base; nucleotides outside the gene matches: 7. This CDR3 has 15 residues. This CDR3 reads CASSRDRSTNTEAFF. CDR3 DNA: TGTGCCAGCAGCCGGGACAGGAGTACGAACACTGAAGCTTTCTTT.

There are many counts of this clonotype. This chain connects TRBV5-1 to TRBJ2-7, with D perhaps given as TRBD1 or TRBD2 (5 bases each). The CDR3 loop spans 13 amino acids. Germline loops: CDR1 SGHRS, CDR2 YFSETQ. V dropped 4 bases and J dropped 2 bases, with 10 bases sitting between them. CDR3: CASSVRGPYEQYF. In nucleotides, the CDR3 is TGCGCCAGCAGCGTCCGGGGCCCCTACGAGCAGTACTTC. The full variable domain, in which reference TRBV5-1 and TRBJ2-7 provide the parts outside the CDR3, is KAGVTQTPRYLIKTRGQQVTLSCSPISGHRSVSWYQQTPGQGLQFLFEYFSETQRNKGNFPGRFSGRQFSNSRSEMNVSTLELGDSALYLCASSVRGPYEQYFGPGTRLTVT.

This clonotype showed up many times. CDR3 sequence (DNA): TGTGCCAGCAGCCTCGGGACAGCAGTTGGGCAGTACTTC. This encodes CASSLGTAVGQYF. The V gene is TRBV6-5, the J gene TRBJ2-7, with 7 nucleotides matching TRBD1. The CDR3 sequence is 13 residues long. After removal of 6 bases from V and 9 bases from J, the junction contained 11 bases not matched to a gene. Germline V gene sequence: CDR1 MNHEY, CDR2 SVGAGI.

This clonotype was recorded once. This chain uses TRBV28 with TRBJ1-5; the D is unclear. The V end was cut by 9 bases, the J end by 13 bases, with 25 bases between. This CDR3 has 14 amino acids. Germline V gene data show CDR1 as MDHEN and CDR2 as SYDVKM. The CDR3 region is CASTVSGGYLGQHF. DNA for the CDR3: TGTGCCAGTACAGTTTCAGGAGGGTACCTGGGACAGCATTTT.

This clonotype appeared a few times. V usage is TRBV7-2 and J usage is TRBJ1-5; D not certain. V lost 1 base to trimming and J lost 3 bases, with 4 bases between them. Germline CDR1 reads SGHTA; CDR2 reads FQGNSA. The length of the CDR3 is 13 residues. The CDR3 DNA reads TGTGCCAGCAGCTTAGAGAACAATCAGCCCCAGCATTTT. Translated: CASSLENNQPQHF.

This clonotype was observed many times. The chain joins TRBV29-1 to TRBJ2-2, with D perhaps TRBD1 (6 bases). V was pared by 5 bases and J by 6 bases, with 7 bases between. The CDR3 consists of 11 residues. Germline lookup yields CDR1 SQVTM and CDR2 ANQGSEA. The DNA for the CDR3 is TGCAGCGTTTGGACAGCCGGGGAGCTGTTTTTT. It yields the protein CSVWTAGELFF.

This clonotype was seen repeatedly, ten times or more. The CDR3 region has the DNA TGTGCCATCAGTGAACTAGCGGGAGGATCGTACGAGCAGTACTTC. Residues: CAISELAGGSYEQYF. The chain has TRBV10-3 and TRBJ2-7, with TRBD2 matching over 12 bases. The J segment lost 4 bases and the V segment lost 3 bases, leaving 4 bases of the junction unmatched. Germline V lookup: CDR1 ENHRY, CDR2 SYGVKD. The CDR3 loop spans 15 amino acids.

Concerning this clonotype: A far larger clone is just one base off, so this is likely a read error. This chain connects TRBV26 to TRBJ2-1; the D segment call TRBD2 is taken from the table without a DNA check. TRBV26 is termed a pseudogene. This CDR3 comprises 16 residues. CDR3 amino acids: CASSPAPGLVNNEQFF. The CDR3, as DNA: TGTGCCAGCAGTCCCGCCCCGGGACTAGTTAACAATGAGCAGTTCTTC.

The sample holds many counts of this clonotype. The chain links TRBV7-2 to TRBJ2-5; TRBD2 matches 12 bases. Germline CDR1 reads SGHTA; CDR2 reads FQGNSA. The CDR3 contains 17 residues. Trimming took 1 base from V and 6 from J; bases not matched to a gene: 9. This CDR3 reads CASSLVLAGGPPKTQYF. Written as DNA, the CDR3 is TGTGCCAGCAGCTTAGTGCTAGCGGGAGGGCCACCGAAGACCCAGTACTTC.

This clonotype has a count of ten or more. The J gene is TRBJ2-1, the V gene TRBV20-1, with D perhaps assigned TRBD1 or TRBD2 (5 bases each). V lost 3 bases, J lost 8 bases, and 11 bases lay in between. Germline V CDR1 and CDR2: DFQATT, SNEGSKA (reference sequence). The CDR3 sequence is 12 residues long. Written as DNA, the CDR3 is TGCAGTGCTAGCTGGGGGACGGATGAGCAGTTCTTC. Protein: CSASWGTDEQFF.

This clonotype showed up many times. The genes are TRBV21-1 and TRBJ1-2; the table assigns TRBD1, which was not confirmed against the DNA. TRBV21-1 is described as a pseudogene. The CDR3 contains 14 residues. The CDR3 DNA sequence: TGTGCCAGCAGCGAAGGGACAGGGAGGCGAGGCTACACCTTC. Protein product: CASSEGTGRRGYTF.

This clonotype occurred many times. This chain uses TRBV9 with TRBJ2-2; the match to TRBD1 covers 8 bases. The germline CDR1 and CDR2 sequences are SGDLS and YYNGEE. This CDR3 comprises 15 residues. After removal of 1 base from V and 7 bases from J, the junction contained 6 bases not matched to a gene. CDR3 nucleotides: TGTGCCAGCAGCGTAAGAACAGGGGGTAACGGGGAGCTGTTTTTT. It yields the protein CASSVRTGGNGELFF.

This clonotype has more than one count but fewer than ten. The chain uses TRBV4-2 and TRBJ1-4; 10 nucleotides match TRBD1. Germline V gene sequence: CDR1 LGHNA, CDR2 YNFKEQ. There are 14 residues in the CDR3. J lost 5 bases, V lost 3 bases, and 0 bases had no gene match. CDR3 sequence: CASSQGQGNEKLFF. For the CDR3, the DNA is TGTGCCAGCAGCCAGGGACAGGGGAATGAAAAACTGTTTTTT.

This clonotype occurred many times. This chain uses TRBV20-1 with TRBJ2-7, with 8 bases fitting TRBD1. This CDR3 spans 11 amino acids. Germline-derived CDR1 and CDR2 are DFQATT and SNEGSKA (reference sequence). Germline trimming cut 3 bases from V and 9 bases from J; bases unmatched to any gene: 4. The CDR3 spells CSAREGQAQYF. The CDR3 region has the DNA TGCAGTGCTAGGGAGGGACAGGCGCAGTACTTC.

Many counts were recorded for this clonotype. This rearrangement joins TRBV6-1 to TRBJ2-7, with 9 bases fitting TRBD1. The CDR3 covers 15 residues. Germline trimming cut 6 bases from V and 0 bases from J; bases unmatched to any gene: 6. Germline V CDR1 and CDR2: MNHNS, SASEGT. This CDR3 is CASRAGTGTSYEQYF. CDR3 DNA sequence: TGTGCCAGCAGAGCAGGGACAGGGACCTCCTACGAGCAGTACTTC.

This clonotype has at least ten counts. V and J are TRBV6-6 and TRBJ2-2; D uncertain. CDR3 length: 12 residues. The germline CDR1 and CDR2 sequences are MNHNY and SVGAGI (reference sequence). Trimming shortened V by 2 bases and J by 6 bases, and 4 bases separated the two germline ends. As DNA, the CDR3 is TGTGCCAGCAGTTACCCCCCCGGGGAGCTGTTTTTT. Amino acids: CASSYPPGELFF.

Ten or more counts support this clonotype. V is TRBV6-1 and J is TRBJ1-1, with D possibly being TRBD1 (6 bases). The CDR3 contains 16 residues. Trimming shortened V by 8 bases and J by 0 bases, and 19 bases separated the two germline ends. Germline V gives CDR1 MNHNS, CDR2 SASEGT. CDR3 coding DNA: TGTGCCAGCGTGCCCACCAGGGGTCAGGTGAACACTGAAGCTTTCTTT. Its translation: CASVPTRGQVNTEAFF.

At least ten counts were recorded for this clonotype. The J gene is TRBJ1-2, the V gene TRBV2, with TRBD1 matching over 7 bases. With 7 bases clipped from V and 1 base from J, the junction kept 6 bases outside the gene matches. The CDR3 has 14 residues. CDR1 and CDR2 (germline): SNHLY, FYNNEI. CDR3 sequence reads: CASNPDRNNYGYTF. The CDR3 DNA follows: TGTGCCAGCAATCCGGACAGGAATAACTATGGCTACACCTTC. The entire variable domain, with the rest obtained from reference TRBV2 and TRBJ1-2, is as follows: EPEVTQTPSHQVTQMGQEVILRCVPISNHLYFYWYRQILGQKVEFLVSFYNNEISEKSEIFDDQFSVERPDGSNFTLKIRSTKLEDSAMYFCASNPDRNNYGYTFGSGTRLTVV.

In its sample, this clonotype was seen many times. The V gene is TRBV24-1, the J gene TRBJ1-2; D is unclear. The CDR3 is 12 amino acids. V lost 4 bases and J 0 bases, leaving 2 bases between the germline ends. Looked up from germline, CDR1 is KGHDR and CDR2 is SFDVKD. CDR3 DNA sequence: TGTGCCACCAGTGACCCTAACTATGGCTACACCTTC. Translating gives CATSDPNYGYTF.

This clonotype was seen ten or more times. In nucleotides, the CDR3 is TGCGCCAGCAGCCACGGTCGGAACACTGAAGCTTTCTTT. This sequence encodes CASSHGRNTEAFF. V gene TRBV5-1 combines with J gene TRBJ1-1; D not certain. The CDR3 covers 13 residues. V was clipped by 4 bases and J by 1 base, with 8 bases between them. Germline V gene lookup returns CDR1 SGHRS and CDR2 YFSETQ.

This clonotype was seen ten or more times. This chain uses TRBV4-1 with TRBJ2-2; 13 nucleotides line up with TRBD2. The CDR3 contains 16 residues. Germline CDR1 reads MGHRA; CDR2 reads YSYEKL. With V trimmed by 3 bases and J by 2 bases, 0 bases remained unmatched. Written as DNA, the CDR3 is TGCGCCAGCAGCCAGGGACTAGCGGGAAACACCGGGGAGCTGTTTTTT. This gives the protein CASSQGLAGNTGELFF.

This clonotype came up many times. The gene calls are TRBV6-2 or TRBV6-3 and TRBJ2-2, with 8 bases identical to TRBD2. V gave up 6 bases and J gave up 5 bases; unmatched junction bases: 5. The CDR3 sequence is 14 residues long. Germline values: CDR1 MNHEY, CDR2 SVGEGT. For the CDR3, the DNA is TGTGCCAGCAGGGGAGCGGGAGTAACCGGGGAGCTGTTTTTT. Translating gives CASRGAGVTGELFF.